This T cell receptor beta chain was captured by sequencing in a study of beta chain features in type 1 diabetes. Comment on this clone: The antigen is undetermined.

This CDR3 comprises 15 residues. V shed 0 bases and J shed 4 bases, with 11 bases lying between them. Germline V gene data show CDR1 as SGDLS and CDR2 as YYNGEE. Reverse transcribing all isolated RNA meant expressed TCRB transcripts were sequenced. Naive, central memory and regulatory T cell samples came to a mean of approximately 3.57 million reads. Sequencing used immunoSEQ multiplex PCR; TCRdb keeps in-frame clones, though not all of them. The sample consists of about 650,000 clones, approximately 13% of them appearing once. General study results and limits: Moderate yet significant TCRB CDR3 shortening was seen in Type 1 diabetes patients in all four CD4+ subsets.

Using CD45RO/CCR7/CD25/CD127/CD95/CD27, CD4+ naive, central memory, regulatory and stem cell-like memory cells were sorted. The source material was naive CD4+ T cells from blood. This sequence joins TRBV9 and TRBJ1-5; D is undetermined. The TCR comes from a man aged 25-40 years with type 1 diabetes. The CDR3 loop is CASSVGEARNQPQHF. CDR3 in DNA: TGTGCCAGCAGCGTAGGAGAGGCTCGGAATCAGCCCCAGCATTTT.